Reported below is one T cell receptor beta chain. Combining a sample-barcoded 5' primer with a J-beta primer mix, a second PCR ran for roughly 7 to 12 cycles. The yield of each sample was at least 3 million CDR3-containing paired-end reads. TCRdb reanalysed the 5' RACE reads using MiXCR and keeps one entry per CDR3 protein. The sample has about 570,000 distinct CDR3 sequences; roughly a quarter are singletons. These data are taken from a study of blood T cells in healthy people across ages. CDR3 length: 14 residues. Germline CDR1 reads SGHVS; CDR2 reads FNYEAQ. The ends lost 4 bases at V and 14 bases at J; junction bases unmatched: 12. These data were also reused for a study on T cells of mothers and their children. That paper notes: The sample comes from nine or ten healthy Caucasian donors: mothers and children. Overlap ran slightly, non-significantly higher for related than unrelated mother-child pairs.

Material: blood. The receptor's source is a boy aged 2 to 10 in good health. This chain uses TRBV7-6 with TRBJ1-4; TRBD1 matches 8 bases. The CDR3 spells CASSSLDRAVDLFF. Here the CDR3 DNA reads TGTGCCAGCAGCTCCCTGGACAGGGCAGTCGATCTGTTTTTT.